Listed here are 24 T cell receptor beta chains from one sample, sequenced in a study of identical twins. TCRdb re-called the 5' RACE reads through MiXCR, storing one row per CDR3 protein. The sample yields 450,000 to 650,000 distinct CDR3 sequences, 7.5% to 10% seen once. The same sample was also used in a study of yellow fever vaccine responses in identical twins.

The sample consisted of PBMCs. All receptors derive from a woman between 18 and 30 years old in good health.

At least ten counts were recorded for this clonotype. The CDR3 nucleotides are TGTGCCAGCAGCTGGAGGACAGGGAGCGCCACTGGGGAGCTGTTTTTT. Translating it yields CASSWRTGSATGELFF. The chain uses TRBV11-2 and TRBJ2-2, with 8 bases aligning to TRBD1. This CDR3 is 16 amino acids long. J was trimmed by 8 bases and V by 4 bases; bases with no gene match: 12. Looked up from germline, CDR1 is SGHAT and CDR2 is FQNNGV.

The V and J genes are TRBV12-3 or TRBV12-4 and TRBJ1-1; D gene ambiguous. CDR3 size: 14 residues. Deletions cut 4 bases from V and 1 base from J, with 10 bases between. CDR3 bases: TGTGCCAGCAGTTCGGCAACAGAGAACACTGAAGCTTTCTTT. It yields the protein CASSSATENTEAFF.

Here the CDR3 DNA reads TGTGCCAGCAGCCGTCCGGGACAGGGGGTTTCTGAGCAGTTCTTC. Protein product: CASSRPGQGVSEQFF. This chain connects TRBV3-1 to TRBJ2-1, with 11 bases identical to TRBD1. Germline CDR1 LGHDT, CDR2 YNNKEL (reference sequence). The CDR3 runs to 15 residues. V was clipped by 4 bases and J by 9 bases; unmatched bases: 8.

This clonotype has only a few counts. CDR3 DNA sequence: TGTGCCAGCAGCCCGCGAGAAGGGGCTGGGGGTGAGCAGTTCTTC. Protein: CASSPREGAGGEQFF. The chain uses TRBV3-1 and TRBJ2-1; the D call may be TRBD1 or TRBD2 (5 bases each). This CDR3 region has 15 residues. The V gene's germline CDR1 is LGHDT and CDR2 YNNKEL (reference sequence). V lost 4 bases and J 9 bases, leaving 19 bases between the germline ends.

This clonotype was seen ten or more times. V is TRBV3-1 and J is TRBJ1-1, with 8 bases aligning to TRBD1. Trimming cost V 6 bases and J 3 bases; bases outside gene matches: 0. Germline CDR1 LGHDT, CDR2 YNNKEL (reference sequence). This CDR3 spans 12 amino acids. CDR3 bases: TGTGCCAGCAGGACAGGGGACACTGAAGCTTTCTTT. This encodes CASRTGDTEAFF. Full variable domain (missing parts from reference TRBV3-1 and TRBJ1-1): DTAVSQTPKYLVTQMGNDKSIKCEQNLGHDTMYWYKQDSKKFLKIMFSYNNKELIINETVPNRFSPKSPDKAHLNLHINSLELGDSAVYFCASRTGDTEAFFGQGTRLTVV.

Only a few counts were recorded for this clonotype. V and J are TRBV27 and TRBJ1-2; 8 bases align to TRBD1. The CDR3 runs 15 residues. J lost 0 bases, V lost 5 bases, and 5 bases had no gene match. The germline V gene encodes CDR1 MNHEY and CDR2 SMNVEV (reference sequence). The CDR3 reads CASSSTGGANYGYTF. The CDR3 coding sequence is TGTGCCAGCAGTAGCACAGGGGGAGCTAACTATGGCTACACCTTC.

This clonotype was seen ten or more times. The chain joins TRBV2 to TRBJ2-7, with no clear D. V was trimmed by 5 bases and J by 3 bases, leaving 8 bases between them. CDR1 is SNHLY and CDR2 is FYNNEI in the germline V gene. CDR3 length: 12 amino acids. CDR3 protein: CASSNYDYEQYF. In nucleotides, the CDR3 is TGTGCCAGCAGTAATTATGACTACGAGCAGTACTTC.

The genes are TRBV24-1 and TRBJ2-2, with a weak D call TRBD1 (5 bases). This CDR3 region has 13 residues. V lost 7 bases and J 4 bases, leaving 9 bases between the germline ends. Germline V CDR1 and CDR2: KGHDR, SFDVKD. The CDR3 DNA reads TGTGCCACCAGCACAGGAGTCACCGGGGAGCTGTTTTTT. It is translated as CATSTGVTGELFF.

This clonotype has a handful of counts. The chain couples TRBV7-2 to TRBJ2-5, with 7 bases aligning to TRBD1. Trimming took 2 bases from V and 0 from J; bases not matched to a gene: 6. CDR1 is SGHTA, CDR2 FQGNSA, per germline. The CDR3 is 16 residues long. CDR3 loop: CASSLSPGTDQETQYF. The CDR3, as DNA: TGTGCCAGCAGCTTATCACCGGGGACAGACCAAGAGACCCAGTACTTC.

This clonotype was detected many times. V gene TRBV12-3 or TRBV12-4 combines with J gene TRBJ2-3; no reliable D call. The CDR3 length is 15 residues. Trimming cost V 3 bases and J 5 bases, with 15 bases left between them. In DNA, the CDR3 is TGTGCCAGCAGTTTTTTCAAGGGCCTGAGAGATACGCAGTATTTT. Encoded protein: CASSFFKGLRDTQYF.

The chain employs TRBV9 and TRBJ2-1; 12 bases fit TRBD2. The V gene end was trimmed by 0 bases and the J gene end by 8 bases; junction bases not matched to a gene: 3. Germline CDR1 and CDR2: SGDLS and YYNGEE. The CDR3 sequence is 15 residues long. CDR3 residues: CASSVASGGVDEQFF. The CDR3 DNA sequence: TGTGCCAGCAGCGTAGCTAGCGGGGGGGTCGATGAGCAGTTCTTC.

This rearrangement joins TRBV12-3 or TRBV12-4 to TRBJ1-4; 8 bases match TRBD1. V lost 5 bases to trimming and J lost 10 bases; unmatched junction nucleotides: 3. The CDR3 runs to 12 residues. The CDR3 DNA reads TGTGCCAGCAGTCCAGGACAGGGAAAACTGTTTTTT. Translating gives CASSPGQGKLFF.

At least ten counts were recorded for this clonotype. The chain uses TRBV7-9 and TRBJ2-7; 9 bases map to TRBD2. This CDR3 contains 14 residues. Germline CDR1 SEHNR, CDR2 FQNEAQ (reference sequence). With 3 bases clipped from V and 3 bases from J, the junction kept 3 bases outside the gene matches. CDR3 sequence (DNA): TGTGCCAGCAGCTTCGCTAGCGGGAACTACGAGCAGTACTTC. Encoded protein: CASSFASGNYEQYF.

This clonotype was seen only a few times. The rearrangement joins TRBV3-1 to TRBJ1-2; no firm D call. The CDR3 is 14 amino acids. V shed 1 base and J shed 6 bases, with 12 bases lying between them. Germline-derived CDR1 and CDR2 are LGHDT and YNNKEL (reference sequence). The CDR3, as DNA: TGTGCCAGCAGCCAAGCCCAGAGTTCCAATGGCTACACCTTC. As protein: CASSQAQSSNGYTF.

The rearrangement joins TRBV2 to TRBJ2-7; 11 bases map to TRBD1. Germline-derived CDR1 and CDR2 are SNHLY and FYNNEI. With 1 base clipped from V and 3 bases from J, the junction kept 8 bases outside the gene matches. The CDR3 length is 17 residues. CDR3 DNA: TGTGCCAGCAGTGAAGGCGGAGGACAGGGGGCAAACTACGAGCAGTACTTC. Its protein is CASSEGGGQGANYEQYF.

This clonotype was detected many times. This sequence joins TRBV20-1 and TRBJ2-5; perhaps TRBD2 as D (5 bases). The CDR3 consists of 16 residues. V lost 6 bases, J lost 2 bases, and 22 bases lay in between. Per germline, CDR1 DFQATT and CDR2 SNEGSKA (reference sequence). CDR3 protein: CSATPRGERVQETQYF. CDR3 bases: TGCAGTGCCACCCCCCGGGGAGAACGGGTGCAAGAGACCCAGTACTTC.

The chain uses TRBV11-1 and TRBJ2-6; TRBD2 matches 8 bases. Germline V gene data show CDR1 as SGHAT and CDR2 as FQDESV (reference sequence). After removal of 3 bases from V and 0 bases from J, the junction contained 7 bases not matched to a gene. The CDR3 extends over 18 amino acids. CDR3 in DNA: TGTGCCAGCAGCTTGCCCCCTAGCGGGTACTCTGGGGCCAACGTCCTGACTTTC. Translated, it gives CASSLPPSGYSGANVLTF.

The J gene is TRBJ2-3, the V gene TRBV12-3 or TRBV12-4, with D perhaps being TRBD1 or TRBD2 (5 bases each). V was pared by 9 bases and J by 0 bases, with 16 bases between. The CDR3 spans 15 residues. DNA of the CDR3: TGTGCCAGTTGTCGGGGCAGCTCCAGCACAGATACGCAGTATTTT. This translates into CASCRGSSSTDTQYF.

This sequence joins TRBV12-3 or TRBV12-4 and TRBJ1-4; D perhaps matches TRBD1 (5 bases). This CDR3 region has 14 residues. The ends were cut back, 6 bases at V and 6 bases at J, with 14 bases in the middle. CDR3 bases: TGTGCCAGCAGCCTTGGGCAGGGCTATGAAAAACTGTTTTTT. Translated, it gives CASSLGQGYEKLFF.

This chain links TRBV6-1 with TRBJ2-1; D unclear. The CDR3 runs to 14 residues. V was trimmed by 8 bases and J by 1 base, leaving 12 bases between them. The germline CDR1 and CDR2 sequences are MNHNS and SASEGT. The CDR3 spells CASGWKGSYNEQFF. CDR3 DNA sequence: TGTGCCAGCGGCTGGAAAGGATCCTACAATGAGCAGTTCTTC.

The V call is TRBV4-1, the J call TRBJ2-7, with 8 bases that match TRBD2. Germline trimming cut 4 bases from V and 3 bases from J; bases unmatched to any gene: 11. The germline CDR1 and CDR2 sequences are MGHRA and YSYEKL. This CDR3 region has 16 residues. The CDR3 DNA reads TGCGCCAGCAGCCCGGCCGGGAGGGGCTCAGACTACGAGCAGTACTTC. It encodes CASSPAGRGSDYEQYF.

This clonotype was recorded at least ten times. This rearrangement joins TRBV29-1 to TRBJ2-7; 7 bases match TRBD1. J gave up 2 bases and V 7 bases, and 5 bases lay outside the gene matches. The CDR3 is 12 residues long. Germline CDR1 and CDR2: SQVTM and ANQGSEA. CDR3 in DNA: TGCAGCGCTGGGGACAGTACCTACGAGCAGTACTTC. It is translated as CSAGDSTYEQYF.

This clonotype was seen repeatedly, ten times or more. V and J are TRBV12-3 or TRBV12-4 and TRBJ1-5, with a tentative D call TRBD1 (5 bases). The CDR3 is 16 residues long. V was clipped by 1 base and J by 3 bases, with 13 bases between them. The CDR3 is CASSLVGRAINQPQHF. In nucleotides, the CDR3 is TGTGCCAGCAGTTTAGTGGGCAGGGCGATCAATCAGCCCCAGCATTTT.

This chain links TRBV29-1 with TRBJ2-1; 7 bases are shared with TRBD2. Germline values: CDR1 SQVTM, CDR2 ANQGSEA. There are 15 residues in the CDR3. V lost 7 bases to trimming and J lost 0 bases; unmatched junction nucleotides: 9. In DNA, the CDR3 is TGCAGCGCCGTGGGCGGGGGTGGCTCCTACAATGAGCAGTTCTTC. Translated: CSAVGGGGSYNEQFF.